These T cell receptor beta chains were read from a single sample in a study of shared clonotypes between healthy human individuals. Assay: immunoSEQ multiplex PCR; the TCRdb copy retains only in-frame clones and omits some. The table has some 690,000 clones, about 90% seen once; the top ten hold approximately 35%. Input material: memory CD8+ T cells from PBMCs. The receptors were gathered from a young man in good health. Some clones in this sample may be carry-over from other donors' samples. The CDR3 runs from the conserved cysteine through the conserved F or W. The D gene is left open where the match is weak. Part of the rows lack a size; the others show once, few, many or a class for expanded clones.

V,J,size,D,DNA,CDR3
TRBV13,TRBJ1-1,.,TRBD1,TGTGCCAGCAGCCTAGGTGTCAGGGGGCCGGGCACTGAAGCTTTCTTT,CASSLGVRGPGTEAFF
TRBV15,TRBJ2-4,.,TRBD1,TGTGCCACCAGCGACAGGGGAGTTGCCATTCAGTACTTC,CATSDRGVAIQYF
TRBV7-9,TRBJ2-5,.,TRBD1,TGTGCCAGCAGCTTTTCGGACAGGGGGCAAGAGACCCAGTACTTC,CASSFSDRGQETQYF
TRBV28,TRBJ2-5,.,TRBD2,TGTGCCAGCAGTTCCCCACGGACTAGCGGGAGGGCCACACAAGAGACCCAGTACTTC,CASSSPRTSGRATQETQYF
TRBV11-3,TRBJ2-7,.,.,TGTGCCAGCAGCTTCGGCGGAGCAGCCTACGAGCAGTACTTC,CASSFGGAAYEQYF
TRBV27,TRBJ2-1,.,.,TGTGCCAGCGAAAGATTCGGGAGTCCCTACAATGAGCAGTTCTTC,CASERFGSPYNEQFF
TRBV27,TRBJ2-7,.,TRBD1,TGTGCCAGCAGTCTAAAGGGACAGGTTTACGAGCAGTACTTC,CASSLKGQVYEQYF
TRBV7-8,TRBJ2-7,.,.,TGTGCCAGCAGCTTAGTGGACGGGGCCTCCTACGAGCAGTACTTC,CASSLVDGASYEQYF
TRBV28,TRBJ1-2,.,.,TGTGCCAGCAGTTTATGGGACGGAACTCCTCGGGGCTATGGCTACACCTTC,CASSLWDGTPRGYGYTF
TRBV5-1,TRBJ2-3,.,.,TGCGCCAGCAGCCCGACTATGACAGACTTCGGGGATACGCAGTATTTT,CASSPTMTDFGDTQYF
TRBV18,TRBJ2-7,.,.,TGTGCCAGCTCACTGGGTAGCGCGTACGCCAACCCCTACGAGCAGTACTTC,CASSLGSAYANPYEQYF
TRBV27,TRBJ2-1,.,.,TGTGCCAGCAGTGCTGGACTACTCTACAATGAGCAGTTCTTC,CASSAGLLYNEQFF
TRBV5-1,TRBJ2-5,.,.,TGCGCCAGCAGCCGACGGGAGACCCAGTACTTC,CASSRRETQYF
TRBV2,TRBJ1-2,once,TRBD1,TGTGCCAGCATTACGACAGGGACTGGCTACACCTTC,CASITTGTGYTF
TRBV5-8,TRBJ2-5,.,.,TGTGCCAGCAGCTTGACAGGAAGGCAAGAGACCCAGTACTTC,CASSLTGRQETQYF
TRBV14,TRBJ2-3,once,TRBD1,TGTGCCAGCAGCCAAGGAGTGTCAGGGGGCGCGGTTGTCAAAGATACGCAGTATTTT,CASSQGVSGGAVVKDTQYF
TRBV27,TRBJ2-7,.,.,TGTGCCAGCAGTTTAACAGCATCATTCTACGAGCAGTACTTC,CASSLTASFYEQYF
TRBV27,TRBJ2-7,.,.,TGTGCCAGCAGTACCAGGTCGCTCTCCTACGAGCAGTACTTC,CASSTRSLSYEQYF
TRBV7-3,TRBJ2-1,.,.,TGTGCCAGCAGCCCCTTTGGTGGGAGATCCTACAATGAGCAGTTCTTC,CASSPFGGRSYNEQFF
TRBV6-5,TRBJ1-5,.,.,TGTGCCAGCAGTCTCGACCGGAATCAGCCCCAGCATTTT,CASSLDRNQPQHF
TRBV6-5,TRBJ2-7,.,TRBD1,TGTGCCAGCAGTCCCGGACAGGGTCTCGAGCAGTACTTC,CASSPGQGLEQYF
TRBV28,TRBJ1-5,.,.,TGTGCCAGCAGTCCCGACAGTACGAATCAGCCCCAGCATTTT,CASSPDSTNQPQHF
TRBV27,TRBJ2-7,few,TRBD2,TGTGCCAGCAGTTTCAGTAGCGGGAGGGCTCACGAGCAGTACTTC,CASSFSSGRAHEQYF
TRBV28,TRBJ1-5,.,TRBD1,TGTGCCAGCAGTTTATACAGACAGGGTAATGCCCAGCCCCAGCATTTT,CASSLYRQGNAQPQHF
TRBV6-5,TRBJ2-7,.,.,TGTGCCAGCGGGCCCGCCCTCGAGCAGTACTTC,CASGPALEQYF
TRBV5-4,TRBJ1-5,.,.,TGTGCCAGCAGCCCGGGACCAAACCCCCGGGGCAATCAGCCCCAGCATTTT,CASSPGPNPRGNQPQHF
TRBV29-1,TRBJ2-1,.,.,TGCAGCGTTGACGGGTACAATGAGCAGTTCTTC,CSVDGYNEQFF
TRBV4-1,TRBJ2-5,.,TRBD1,TGCGCCAGCAGCCCGTGGACAGGGACTCAAGAGACCCAGTACTTC,CASSPWTGTQETQYF
TRBV28,TRBJ2-3,.,TRBD2,TGTGCCAGCAGTTTCCATAAGACTAGCGGCCCCACAGATACGCAGTATTTT,CASSFHKTSGPTDTQYF
TRBV19,TRBJ1-5,.,.,TGTGCCAGTAGTACTCCGAGGGCCCTGAAAAAATCTGATCAGCCCCAGCATTTT,CASSTPRALKKSDQPQHF
TRBV27,TRBJ2-1,.,TRBD2,TGTGCCAGCAGTTTATTGGCTAGCGGGAGGGCCGGTGAGCAGTTCTTC,CASSLLASGRAGEQFF
TRBV5-1,TRBJ2-7,.,.,TGCGCCAGCAGCCCGGGGTGGGGAGCTACCTACGAGCAGTACTTC,CASSPGWGATYEQYF
TRBV28,TRBJ1-5,.,.,TGTGCCAGCAGTTTGGACCTTAGCAATCAGCCCCAGCATTTT,CASSLDLSNQPQHF
TRBV6-6,TRBJ2-7,.,.,TGTGCCAGCAGTTTACTGCGGGACGTCTACGAGCAGTACTTC,CASSLLRDVYEQYF
TRBV6-5,TRBJ2-1,.,.,TGTGCCAGCAGTTCCACAGGTTACAATGAGCAGTTCTTC,CASSSTGYNEQFF
TRBV28,TRBJ2-7,.,.,TGTGCCAGCAGCCTCGAACCCGACAGCCTCTACGAGCAGTACTTC,CASSLEPDSLYEQYF
TRBV7-9,TRBJ1-4,.,.,TGTGCCAGCAGCTTAGGAGCCAAAGTGGACAGCATCTCTTTT,CASSLGAKVDSISF
TRBV28,TRBJ2-7,.,.,TGTGCCAGCAGTTTTTACAGGGGAGGCGAGCAGTACTTC,CASSFYRGGEQYF
TRBV4-3,TRBJ2-2,.,.,TGCGCCAGCAGCCAAGCCCCCGGGAACACCGGGGAGCTGTTTTTT,CASSQAPGNTGELFF
TRBV5-6,TRBJ1-1,.,.,TGTGCCAGCAGCTCCCTCACCACTGAAGCTTTCTTT,CASSSLTTEAFF
TRBV28,TRBJ1-4,few,.,TGTGCCAGCAGTTTGCCAGGGGTCGTGGAGGAAAAACTGTTTTTT,CASSLPGVVEEKLFF
TRBV10-3,TRBJ1-6,.,.,TGTGCCATCAGGGGCGCGGATCTACCCCTCCACTTT,CAIRGADLPLHF
TRBV4-1,TRBJ1-1,few,.,TGCGCCAGCAGCCCTCACTTGAACACTGAAGCTTTCTTT,CASSPHLNTEAFF
TRBV18,TRBJ2-7,.,TRBD1,TGTGCCAGCTCACCACCGGGACAGGGTTACTACGAGCAGTACTTC,CASSPPGQGYYEQYF
TRBV7-8,TRBJ2-5,.,.,TGTGCCAGCAGCACCCGGGCTATCCAAGAGACCCAGTACTTC,CASSTRAIQETQYF
TRBV7-9,TRBJ2-7,.,.,TGTGCCAGCAGCTTAGGGGCGGCTTCGAAGTACTTC,CASSLGAASKYF
TRBV20-1,TRBJ2-7,.,.,TGCAGTGCTACCGAGCAGTACTTC,CSATEQYF
TRBV28,TRBJ1-2,.,.,TGTGCCAGCAATCCCGAAACGGGACTCAACCTGGGGGGCTACACCTTC,CASNPETGLNLGGYTF
TRBV7-9,TRBJ2-1,.,TRBD2,TGTGCCAGCACCTACGCCGGACTAGCGGGAGTGAATGAGCAGTTCTTC,CASTYAGLAGVNEQFF